This T cell receptor beta chain was identified during a study of cytomegalovirus exposure and HLA in healthy donors. This clone has only a few counts. Clones were sequenced by immunoSEQ multiplex PCR, and TCRdb holds only the in-frame ones, with some missing. The table records approximately 98,000 clones, around 82% of them present only once. The CDR3 covers 15 residues. Germline CDR1 MGHDK, CDR2 SYGVNS. V shed 4 bases and J shed 5 bases, with 14 bases lying between them. The chain joins TRBV25-1 to TRBJ1-4; TRBD1 might be the D (5 bases). The clonotype originates from a woman aged 18-29 years in good health and CMV-seronegative. The sample taken for sequencing was PBMCs. CDR3 DNA sequence: TGTGCCAGCAGTGCCGGGACTTACGCGAATGAAAAACTGTTTTTT. Its protein is CASSAGTYANEKLFF. Full variable domain (rest looked up from reference TRBV25-1 and TRBJ1-4): EADIYQTPRYLVIGTGKKITLECSQTMGHDKMYWYQQDPGMELHLIHYSYGVNSTEKGDLSSESTVSRIRTEHFPLTLESARPSHTSQYLCASSAGTYANEKLFFGSGTQLSVL.